Listed here are 2 T cell receptor beta chains from one sample, sequenced in a study of OX40 agonist ivuxolimab in advanced cancers. The data were produced by immunoSEQ multiplex PCR, yet TCRdb's version contains in-frame clones alone and is incomplete. The sample has about 13,000 clones; over 75% are singletons. Material: CD4+ or CD8+ T cells sorted from blood, obtained in a trial of the OX40 agonist ivuxolimab. These receptors all come from an adult with an advanced solid tumor such as melanoma, head and neck, liver or kidney cancer.

The V gene is TRBV4-1, the J gene TRBJ2-7, with 14 nucleotides matching TRBD2. Losses at the gene ends were 0 bases for V and 3 bases for J; bases not matched to a gene: 10. CDR3 length equals 19 residues. CDR1 and CDR2 (germline): MGHRA, YSYEKL. The CDR3 bases are TGCGCCAGCAGCCAAGAAAGGGGACTAGCGGGGGAACCTCTCTACGAGCAGTACTTC. Encoded protein: CASSQERGLAGEPLYEQYF.

The chain combines TRBV7-9 with TRBJ2-7; 7 bases match TRBD2. The CDR3 runs 15 residues. Germline V gives CDR1 SEHNR, CDR2 FQNEAQ (reference sequence). V was clipped by 1 base and J by 3 bases; unmatched bases: 6. The CDR3 protein is CASSLERGGVYEQYF. In DNA, the CDR3 is TGTGCCAGCAGCTTAGAAAGGGGAGGGGTCTACGAGCAGTACTTC.